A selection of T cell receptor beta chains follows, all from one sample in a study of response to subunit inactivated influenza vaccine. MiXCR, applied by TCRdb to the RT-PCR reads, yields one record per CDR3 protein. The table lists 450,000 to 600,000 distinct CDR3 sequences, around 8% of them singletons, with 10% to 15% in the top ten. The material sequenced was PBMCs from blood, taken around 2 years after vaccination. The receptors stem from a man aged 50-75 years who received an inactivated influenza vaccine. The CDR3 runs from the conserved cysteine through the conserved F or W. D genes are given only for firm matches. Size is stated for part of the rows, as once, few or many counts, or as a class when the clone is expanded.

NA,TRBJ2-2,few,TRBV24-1,CATSDPGGTGHTGELFF,TGTGCCACCAGTGATCCGGGAGGGACAGGGCACACCGGGGAGCTGTTTTTT
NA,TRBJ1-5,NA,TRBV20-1,CGASLRQPNQPQHF,TGCGGTGCCTCCTTAAGACAGCCCAATCAGCCCCAGCATTTT
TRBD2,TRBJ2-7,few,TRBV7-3,CASSLTGTSGITGQYF,TGTGCCAGCAGCTTAACTGGGACTAGCGGAATTACCGGGCAGTACTTC
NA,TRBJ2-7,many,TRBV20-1,CSARDAYEGDEQYF,TGCAGTGCTAGAGACGCCTATGAGGGCGACGAGCAGTACTTC
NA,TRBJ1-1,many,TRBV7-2,CASSFLDGTEAFF,TGTGCCAGCAGCTTCCTAGATGGCACTGAAGCTTTCTTT
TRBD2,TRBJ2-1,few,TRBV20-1,CSARTSGSYYNEQFF,TGCAGTGCTAGAACTAGCGGCAGTTACTACAATGAGCAGTTCTTC
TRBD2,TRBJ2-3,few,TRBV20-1,CSARSPSGSTDTQYF,TGCAGTGCTAGATCCCCTAGCGGGAGCACAGATACGCAGTATTTT
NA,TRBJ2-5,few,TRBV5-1,CASSLDISWETQYF,TGCGCCAGCAGCTTGGATATTAGCTGGGAGACCCAGTACTTC
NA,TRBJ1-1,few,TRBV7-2,CASSLVAGEAFF,TGTGCCAGCAGCTTAGTAGCAGGGGAAGCTTTCTTT
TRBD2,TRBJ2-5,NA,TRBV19,CASSMSGTSGTLQETQYF,TGTGCCAGTAGTATGTCTGGGACTAGCGGAACCCTCCAAGAGACCCAGTACTTC
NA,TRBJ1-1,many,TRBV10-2,CASSLQSNTEAFF,TGCGCCAGCAGTTTACAGTCGAACACTGAAGCTTTCTTT
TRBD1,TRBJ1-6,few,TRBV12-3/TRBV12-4,CASSFGTATSPLHF,TGTGCCAGCAGTTTTGGGACAGCAACATCACCCCTCCACTTT
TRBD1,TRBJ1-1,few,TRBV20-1,CSATPGQIINTEAFF,TGCAGTGCTACCCCGGGACAGATAATTAACACTGAAGCTTTCTTT
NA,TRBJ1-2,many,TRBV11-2,CASSIGPSMYGYTF,TGTGCCAGCAGCATAGGACCTTCCATGTATGGCTACACCTTC
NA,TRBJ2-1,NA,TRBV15,CATSREDVSVGEQFF,TGTGCCACCAGCAGAGAAGATGTATCGGTCGGTGAGCAGTTCTTC
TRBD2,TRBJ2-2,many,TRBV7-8,CASSSGLAGVTGELFF,TGTGCCAGCAGCTCGGGACTAGCGGGAGTTACCGGGGAGCTGTTTTTT
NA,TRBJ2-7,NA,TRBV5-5,CASSWAMTESSYEQYF,TGTGCCAGCAGCTGGGCCATGACGGAGAGCTCCTACGAGCAGTACTTC
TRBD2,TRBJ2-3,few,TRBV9,CASSVGTSERTDTQYF,TGTGCCAGCAGCGTTGGGACTAGTGAACGCACAGATACGCAGTATTTT
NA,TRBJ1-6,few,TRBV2,CASSGMEESPLHF,TGTGCCAGCAGTGGGATGGAGGAATCACCCCTCCACTTT
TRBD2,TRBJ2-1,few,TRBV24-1,CATSDPGTSGAAEQFF,TGTGCCACCAGTGATCCCGGGACTAGCGGAGCCGCGGAGCAGTTCTTC
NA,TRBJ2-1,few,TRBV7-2,CASSSSDYNEQFF,TGTGCCAGCAGCTCTAGCGACTACAATGAGCAGTTCTTC
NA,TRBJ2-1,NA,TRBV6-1,CASTRVGNEQFF,TGTGCCAGCACCCGAGTCGGGAATGAGCAGTTCTTC
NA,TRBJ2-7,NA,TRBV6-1,CATSIRDISSYEQYF,TGTGCCACCTCGATCCGGGACATAAGCTCCTACGAGCAGTACTTC
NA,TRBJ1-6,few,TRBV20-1,CSARDHRSSYNSPLHF,TGCAGTGCTAGAGACCACAGGAGCTCCTATAATTCACCCCTCCACTTT
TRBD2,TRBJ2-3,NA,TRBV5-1,CASSFGGRVADTQYF,TGCGCCAGCAGCTTCGGCGGGAGGGTGGCCGATACGCAGTATTTT
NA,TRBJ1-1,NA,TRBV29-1,CSVVLNTEAFF,TGCAGCGTTGTCCTGAACACTGAAGCTTTCTTT
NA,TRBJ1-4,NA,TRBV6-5,CASSSGALDEKLFF,TGTGCCAGCAGTTCCGGGGCCCTTGATGAAAAACTGTTTTTT
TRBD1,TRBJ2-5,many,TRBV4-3,CASSQAGGETQYF,TGCGCCAGCAGCCAAGCAGGGGGCGAGACCCAGTACTTC
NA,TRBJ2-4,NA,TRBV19,CASSNEGKNIQYF,TGTGCCAGTAGTAACGAAGGCAAAAACATTCAGTACTTC
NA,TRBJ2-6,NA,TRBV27,CASSFLVGSGANVLTF,TGTGCCAGCAGTTTTCTAGTTGGGTCTGGGGCCAACGTCCTGACTTTC
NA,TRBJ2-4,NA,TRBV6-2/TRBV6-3,CASKTELAKNIQYF,TGTGCCAGCAAAACAGAGCTAGCCAAAAACATTCAGTACTTC
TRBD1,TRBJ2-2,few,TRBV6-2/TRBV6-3,CASRTGAGTGELFF,TGTGCCAGCAGAACAGGGGCCGGCACCGGGGAGCTGTTTTTT